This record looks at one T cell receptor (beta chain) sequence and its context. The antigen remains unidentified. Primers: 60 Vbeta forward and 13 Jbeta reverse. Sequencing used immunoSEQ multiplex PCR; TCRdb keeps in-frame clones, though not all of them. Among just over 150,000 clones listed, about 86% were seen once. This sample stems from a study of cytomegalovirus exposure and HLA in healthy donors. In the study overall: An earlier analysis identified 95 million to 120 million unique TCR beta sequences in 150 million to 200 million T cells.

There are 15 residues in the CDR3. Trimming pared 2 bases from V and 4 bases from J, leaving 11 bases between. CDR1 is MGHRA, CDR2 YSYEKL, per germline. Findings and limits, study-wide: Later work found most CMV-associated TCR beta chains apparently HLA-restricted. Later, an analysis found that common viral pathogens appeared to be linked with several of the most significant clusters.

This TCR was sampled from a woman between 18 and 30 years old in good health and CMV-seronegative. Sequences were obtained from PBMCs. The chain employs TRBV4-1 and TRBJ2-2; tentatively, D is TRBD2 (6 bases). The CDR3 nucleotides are TGCGCCAGCAGCCAACAAGGGACTTTCACCGGGGAGCTGTTTTTT. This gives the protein CASSQQGTFTGELFF.